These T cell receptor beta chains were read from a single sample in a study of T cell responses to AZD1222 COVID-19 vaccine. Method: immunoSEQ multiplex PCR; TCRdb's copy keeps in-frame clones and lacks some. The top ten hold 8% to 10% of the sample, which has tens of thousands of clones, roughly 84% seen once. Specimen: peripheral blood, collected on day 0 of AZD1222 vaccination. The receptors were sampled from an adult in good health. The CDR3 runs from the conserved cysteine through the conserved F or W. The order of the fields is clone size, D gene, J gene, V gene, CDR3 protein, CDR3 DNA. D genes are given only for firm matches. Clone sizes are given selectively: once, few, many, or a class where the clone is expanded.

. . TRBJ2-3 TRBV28 CASSLTAQRDTQYF TGTGCCAGCAGTTTGACAGCTCAAAGGGATACGCAGTATTTT
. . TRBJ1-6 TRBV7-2 CASSHPAGSNSPLHF TGTGCCAGCAGCCATCCGGCGGGGTCAAATTCACCCCTCCACTTT
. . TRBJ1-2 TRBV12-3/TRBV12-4 CASSYRNNYGYTF TGTGCCAGCAGTTACAGGAACAACTATGGCTACACCTTC
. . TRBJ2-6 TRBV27 CASRTNIGSGANVLTF TGTGCCAGCAGAACCAACATCGGCTCTGGGGCCAACGTCCTGACTTTC
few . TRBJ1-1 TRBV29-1 CSVSEGRGMTFF TGCAGCGTTTCAGAAGGCCGGGGGATGACTTTCTTT
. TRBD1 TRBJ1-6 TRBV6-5 CASRFYRGNSPLHF TGTGCCAGCAGGTTCTACAGGGGGAATTCACCCCTCCACTTT
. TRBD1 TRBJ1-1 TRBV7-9 CASSWAGGDTEAFF TGTGCCAGCAGCTGGGCAGGGGGAGACACTGAAGCTTTCTTT
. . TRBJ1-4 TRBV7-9 CASSLVGGNEKLFF TGTGCCAGCAGCTTAGTAGGGGGTAATGAAAAACTGTTTTTT
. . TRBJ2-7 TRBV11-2 CASSYRDGSYEQYF TGTGCCAGCAGCTACCGGGACGGATCCTACGAGCAGTACTTC
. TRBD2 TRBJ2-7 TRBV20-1 CSAGLAEQYF TGCAGTGCTGGACTAGCCGAGCAGTACTTC
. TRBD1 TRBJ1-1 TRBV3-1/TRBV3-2 CASSQGQGGFTEAFF TGTGCCAGCAGCCAAGGACAGGGGGGATTCACTGAAGCTTTCTTT
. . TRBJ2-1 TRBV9 CASSVKGGQGEQFF TGTGCCAGCAGCGTAAAAGGGGGTCAGGGTGAGCAGTTCTTC
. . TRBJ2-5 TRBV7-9 CASSLIPQSRGQETQYF TGTGCCAGCAGCTTGATTCCCCAATCTAGGGGTCAAGAGACCCAGTACTTC
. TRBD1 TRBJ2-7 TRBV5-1 CASSHPGQGVFEQYF TGCGCCAGCAGCCACCCGGGACAGGGGGTGTTCGAGCAGTACTTC
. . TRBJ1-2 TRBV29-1 CSVERQDYGYTF TGCAGCGTTGAGCGACAGGACTATGGCTACACCTTC
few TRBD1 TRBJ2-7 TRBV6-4 CASSRQGGGEQYF TGTGCCAGCAGTCGACAGGGCGGAGGCGAGCAGTACTTC
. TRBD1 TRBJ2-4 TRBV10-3 CAIQRGPLDIQYF TGTGCCATCCAGAGGGGGCCCCTCGACATTCAGTACTTC
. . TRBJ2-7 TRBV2 CASSKYSSATYEQYF TGTGCCAGCAGTAAGTATTCATCGGCGACCTACGAGCAGTACTTC
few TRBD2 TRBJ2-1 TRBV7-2 CASTPGGGDEQFF TGTGCCAGCACCCCGGGAGGAGGAGATGAGCAGTTCTTC
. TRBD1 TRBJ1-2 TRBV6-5 CASEPGTGFYGYTF TGTGCCAGCGAACCCGGGACAGGCTTCTATGGCTACACCTTC
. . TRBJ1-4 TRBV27 CASSLSARVGYEKLFF TGTGCCAGCAGTTTATCGGCGAGGGTGGGCTATGAAAAACTGTTTTTT
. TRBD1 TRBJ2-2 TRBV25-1 CASSDRGPNTGELFF TGTGCCAGCAGTGACAGGGGGCCGAACACCGGGGAGCTGTTTTTT
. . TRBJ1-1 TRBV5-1 CASSPTESFNEAFF TGCGCCAGCAGTCCTACTGAATCTTTTAATGAAGCTTTCTTT
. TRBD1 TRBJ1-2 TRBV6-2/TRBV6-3 CASSWTGWDGYTF TGTGCCAGCAGTTGGACAGGCTGGGATGGCTACACCTTC
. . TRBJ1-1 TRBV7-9 CASSLGTTEAFF TGTGCCAGCAGCTTGGGCACAACTGAAGCTTTCTTT
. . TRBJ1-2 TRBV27 CASSPQGQSYGYTF TGTGCCAGCAGTCCCCAGGGACAAAGCTATGGCTACACCTTC
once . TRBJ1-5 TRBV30 CAWSVQAGQPQHF TGTGCCTGGAGTGTACAGGCAGGTCAGCCCCAGCATTTT
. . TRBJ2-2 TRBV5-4 CASSLGVGGAVTGELFF TGTGCCAGCAGCTTGGGGGTAGGTGGAGCGGTGACCGGGGAGCTGTTTTTT
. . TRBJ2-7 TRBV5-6 CASSSSYEQYF TGTGCCAGCAGCTCCTCCTACGAGCAGTACTTC
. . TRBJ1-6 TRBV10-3 CAIRNLQGGDSPLHF TGTGCCATCAGGAACCTACAGGGAGGAGATTCACCCCTCCACTTT
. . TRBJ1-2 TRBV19 CASSIGGAYSYGYTF TGTGCCAGTAGTATTGGCGGGGCCTATAGCTATGGCTACACCTTC
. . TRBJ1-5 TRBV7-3 CASSLTLPGFEDQPQHF TGTGCCAGCAGCTTAACTCTCCCAGGGTTTGAAGATCAGCCCCAGCATTTT
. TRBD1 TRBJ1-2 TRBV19 CASSRRTGAENYGYTF TGTGCCAGTAGTAGGAGGACAGGAGCGGAGAACTATGGCTACACCTTC
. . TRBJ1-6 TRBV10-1 CASSDSGAGYNSPLHF TGCGCCAGCAGTGACTCAGGGGCCGGCTATAATTCACCCCTCCACTTT
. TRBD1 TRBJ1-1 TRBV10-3 CAISESRTGILARGRNTEAFF TGTGCCATCAGTGAGTCTAGGACAGGGATTTTAGCCCGGGGACGGAACACTGAAGCTTTCTTT
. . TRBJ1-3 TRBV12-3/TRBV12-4 CASSLTDGNTIYF TGTGCCAGCAGTTTAACAGATGGAAACACCATATATTTT
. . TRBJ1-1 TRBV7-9 CASTAVNTEAFF TGTGCCAGCACCGCTGTGAACACTGAAGCTTTCTTT
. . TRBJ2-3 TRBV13 CASAFGRVTDTQYF TGTGCCAGCGCTTTCGGCAGAGTCACAGATACGCAGTATTTT
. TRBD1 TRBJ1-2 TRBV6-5 CASSRDRGNGYTF TGTGCCAGCAGTCGGGACAGGGGAAATGGCTACACCTTC
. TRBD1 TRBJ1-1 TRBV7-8 CASRWDRNTEAFF TGTGCCAGCAGATGGGACAGAAACACTGAAGCTTTCTTT
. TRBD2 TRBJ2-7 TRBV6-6 CASSPKSPITSGAYEQYF TGTGCCAGCAGTCCTAAAAGCCCTATAACTAGCGGGGCCTACGAGCAGTACTTC
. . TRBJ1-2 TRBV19 CASSTLPPRAGSDGYTF TGTGCCAGTAGTACCCTCCCCCCGCGCGCAGGATCTGATGGCTACACCTTC
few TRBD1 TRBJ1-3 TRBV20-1 CSASPWQTGRDGVYWRTIYF TGCAGTGCTAGTCCCTGGCAGACAGGGAGAGACGGCGTGTATTGGCGCACCATATATTTT
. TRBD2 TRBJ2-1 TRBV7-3 CASSLTSAGEQFF TGTGCCAGCAGCCTAACTAGCGCGGGGGAGCAGTTCTTC
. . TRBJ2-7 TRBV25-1 CASSDFYEQYF TGTGCCAGCAGTGATTTTTACGAGCAGTACTTC
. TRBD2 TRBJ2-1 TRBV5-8 CASSLTGTSGGGEQFF TGTGCCAGCAGCCTTACCGGGACTAGCGGGGGGGGTGAGCAGTTCTTC